The next 13 T cell receptor beta chains were all read from a single sample in a study of OX40 agonist ivuxolimab in advanced cancers. Receptors were amplified or captured by the immunoSEQ multiplex PCR assay. TCRdb retrieved this table from immuneACCESS and kept in-frame rearrangements only. Not all clones are present; in checked studies, unresolved V genes account for under half, and no reason is known for the remainder. The sample table shows tens of thousands of clones, and 80% to 90% are seen once. The ten largest make up under 30% of the sample. The sample consisted of CD4+ or CD8+ T cells sorted from blood, taken in a trial of the OX40 agonist ivuxolimab. Every receptor here comes from an adult with an advanced solid tumor such as melanoma, head and neck, liver or kidney cancer.

V and J are TRBV9 and TRBJ1-5; no firm D call. V was pared by 4 bases and J by 12 bases, with 17 bases between. The CDR3 totals 13 residues. The germline V gene encodes CDR1 SGDLS and CDR2 YYNGEE. The CDR3 loop reads CASSQYPGKGQHF. The CDR3, as DNA: TGTGCCAGCAGCCAATACCCCGGGAAAGGCCAGCATTTT.

The CDR3 DNA sequence: TGTGCCAGCAGCTTAGGGGGAGATACGCAGTATTTT. It translates to CASSLGGDTQYF. The J gene is TRBJ2-3, the V gene TRBV5-6; a weak D match, TRBD1 (6 bases). Germline lookup yields CDR1 SGHDT and CDR2 YYEEEE. There are 12 residues in the CDR3. V was clipped by 2 bases and J by 5 bases, with 6 bases between them.

The chain combines TRBV28 with TRBJ2-3, with D possibly TRBD1 on 7 matching bases. V gave up 6 bases and J gave up 3 bases, with 16 bases separating them. Germline-derived CDR1 and CDR2 are MDHEN and SYDVKM. The CDR3 runs to 15 residues. The CDR3 DNA reads TGTGCCAGCAGGATGCGATCAGGGGGGACAGATACGCAGTATTTT. Amino acids: CASRMRSGGTDTQYF.

J is TRBJ2-7 and V is TRBV5-1, with D perhaps assigned TRBD1 or TRBD2 (5 bases each). With 1 base removed from V and 4 bases from J, the gap between germline ends came to 12 bases. Germline V gene sequence: CDR1 SGHRS, CDR2 YFSETQ. The CDR3 covers 14 residues. CDR3 region: CASSLSGTFYEQYF. The CDR3 DNA reads TGCGCCAGCAGCTTGTCTGGGACCTTTTACGAGCAGTACTTC.

The gene calls are TRBV18 and TRBJ1-5, with D unresolved. The CDR3 consists of 12 residues. Trimming took off 4 bases at V and 5 bases at J, with 6 bases between the two ends. CDR1 is KGHSH, CDR2 LQKENI, per germline. The CDR3: CASSLPDQPQHF. CDR3 in DNA: TGTGCCAGCTCACTCCCCGATCAGCCCCAGCATTTT.

The rearrangement links TRBV10-2 to TRBJ1-1; D is possibly TRBD1 (6 bases). Trimming shortened V by 7 bases and J by 6 bases, and 15 bases separated the two germline ends. CDR3 size: 13 residues. Germline values: CDR1 WSHSY, CDR2 SAAADI. The CDR3 sequence: CASNGGLPSEAFF. CDR3 in DNA: TGCGCCAGCAACGGGGGGCTCCCGTCTGAAGCTTTCTTT.

The chain joins TRBV30 to TRBJ1-1; 7 positions match TRBD1. The germline CDR1 and CDR2 sequences are GTSNPN and SVGIG (reference sequence). This CDR3 region has 15 residues. V shed 2 bases and J 11 bases; nucleotides not matched to a gene: 17. CDR3 loop: CAWSPNRTGRKVAFF. CDR3 bases: TGTGCCTGGAGTCCAAATCGGACAGGAAGAAAGGTCGCTTTCTTT.

The chain employs TRBV13 and TRBJ2-7; D remains unclear. The germline CDR1 and CDR2 sequences are PRHDT and FYEKMQ (reference sequence). Trimming shortened V by 0 bases and J by 0 bases, and 12 bases separated the two germline ends. CDR3 length equals 16 residues. CDR3 protein: CASSLGPPTGSYEQYF. The CDR3 bases are TGTGCCAGCAGCTTAGGTCCCCCGACTGGCTCCTACGAGCAGTACTTC.

The table lists this clone with a few counts. The chain combines TRBV4-1 with TRBJ2-1, with 7 bases that match TRBD2. The CDR3 spans 17 residues. Trimming took 0 bases from V and 6 from J; bases not matched to a gene: 11. The V gene's germline CDR1 is MGHRA and CDR2 YSYEKL. As DNA, the CDR3 is TGCGCCAGCAGCCAAGATGGGGGGGGAGGAGCGGGCAATGAGCAGTTCTTC. This gives the protein CASSQDGGGGAGNEQFF.

This clone occurred a few times. The chain is built from TRBV7-3 and TRBJ2-3, with 13 nucleotides matching TRBD2. The ends lost 3 bases at V and 5 bases at J; junction bases unmatched: 5. The germline gives CDR1 SGHTA, CDR2 FQGTGA. The CDR3 spans 16 residues. The chain's CDR3 is CASSFGGLAGVDTQYF. The CDR3 DNA reads as TGTGCCAGCAGCTTCGGCGGACTAGCGGGAGTAGATACGCAGTATTTT.

This chain links TRBV19 with TRBJ1-1; D gene ambiguous. Germline V lookup: CDR1 LNHDA, CDR2 SQIVND (reference sequence). V gave up 4 bases and J gave up 4 bases, with 7 bases separating them. The CDR3 is 12 residues long. The CDR3 DNA reads TGTGCCAGTAGTACCGAGGGCACTGAAGCTTTCTTT. Translation gives CASSTEGTEAFF.

J is TRBJ2-7 and V is TRBV4-2; 9 nucleotides line up with TRBD2. The V gene's germline CDR1 is LGHNA and CDR2 YNFKEQ. The V and J ends lost 4 bases and 3 bases, in that order; junction bases with no gene match: 7. CDR3 length equals 15 residues. Here the CDR3 DNA reads TGTGCCAGCAGCCTGAGCGGGAGGTCGAGCTACGAGCAGTACTTC. Amino acids: CASSLSGRSSYEQYF.

The chain carries TRBV28 and TRBJ1-6; D gene unclear. This CDR3 comprises 16 residues. Deletions cut 2 bases from V and 2 bases from J, with 10 bases between. Looked up from germline, CDR1 is MDHEN and CDR2 is SYDVKM. The CDR3 here is CASSLDGYAYNSPLHF. CDR3 bases: TGTGCCAGCAGTTTAGATGGGTATGCCTATAATTCACCCCTCCACTTT. Based on the CDR3 plus reference TRBV28 and TRBJ1-6, the full variable domain is DVKVTQSSRYLVKRTGEKVFLECVQDMDHENMFWYRQDPGLGLRLIYFSYDVKMKEKGDIPEGYSVSREKKERFSLILESASTNQTSMYLCASSLDGYAYNSPLHFGNGTRLTVT.